This T cell receptor beta chain originates from a study of cytomegalovirus exposure and HLA in healthy donors. The wider study: Around 180 million T cells yielded under 130 million unique TCR beta sequences in earlier analysis.

The PCR contained 60 Vbeta and 13 Jbeta primers. Profiled with immunoSEQ multiplex PCR; TCRdb holds only in-frame clones, not every one. The sample comprises roughly 77,000 clones, roughly two thirds of which are singletons, and about 6.9% rests with the top ten. Comments on this clone: The antigen is unknown.

Trimming removed 10 bases from V and 2 bases from J, with 8 bases in between. The CDR3 is made up of 11 amino acids. Germline CDR1 SNHLY, CDR2 FYNNEI. General study points: In a later analysis, specific HLA alleles were associated with approximately 16,000 TCR beta sequences at a 0.05 false discovery rate. The presence/absence work took it that sequencing depth was about the same across donors.

V usage is TRBV2 and J usage is TRBJ1-2; D is undetermined. The material sequenced was PBMCs. The receptor was derived from a woman between 50 and 59 years old in good health and CMV-seropositive. CDR3 sequence reads: CATLGNYGYTF. CDR3 bases: TGTGCCACCCTCGGGAACTATGGCTACACCTTC. The full variable domain, its missing parts supplied by reference TRBV2 and TRBJ1-2, is EPEVTQTPSHQVTQMGQEVILRCVPISNHLYFYWYRQILGQKVEFLVSFYNNEISEKSEIFDDQFSVERPDGSNFTLKIRSTKLEDSAMYFCATLGNYGYTFGSGTRLTVV.